What follows describes a single T cell receptor beta chain. Its antigen is unidentified. The record originates from a study of T cells in Graves' hyperthyroidism and ophthalmopathy. General study results and limits: Blood samples included most of the expanded thyroid clonotypes exceeding 0.001. Through a model of 13 V-J features, ophthalmopathy was separated from stable hyperthyroidism.

Authors of the study amplified TCR beta CDR3 regions from RNA transcripts. TCR CDR3 underwent first-round RT-PCR with the HTBI primer set. TCRdb itself ran the multiplex PCR reads through MiXCR, one entry per CDR3 protein. Among 700,000 to 850,000 distinct CDR3 sequences, just over 35% were seen once, and the ten largest hold around 29%. The definition of stable Graves' hyperthyroidism was no ophthalmopathy progression within 18 months. The sample comprised blood. This TCR was recovered from a woman aged 40 to 55 with Graves' hyperthyroidism.

CDR3 amino acids: CASSYSQGDSGNTIYF. The CDR3 DNA sequence: TGTGCCAGCAGTTACTCACAGGGCGACTCTGGAAACACCATATATTTT. The V gene is TRBV6-5, the J gene TRBJ1-3; perhaps TRBD1 as D (6 bases). The CDR3 contains 16 residues. Per the germline V gene, CDR1 is MNHEY and CDR2 is SVGAGI. Trimming took off 0 bases at V and 0 bases at J, with 9 bases between the two ends.